Below are 28 T cell receptor beta chains sequenced from a single sample in a study of shared clonotypes between healthy human individuals. TCRdb's copy holds only in-frame clones and misses some; the assay was immunoSEQ multiplex PCR. Of roughly 770,000 clones in the sample, 96% are singletons; the top ten hold around 0.21%. Naive CD8 cells lacked CD45RO, underwent positive selection for CCR7 and left out terminally differentiated effector memory CD45RA+ cells. Sequences were obtained from naive CD8+ T cells sorted from blood. Source of these receptors: a man aged 25 to 40 in good health.

The gene calls are TRBV2 and TRBJ2-3, with D possibly matching TRBD2 (6 bases). V dropped 7 bases and J dropped 7 bases, with 12 bases sitting between them. Germline lookup yields CDR1 SNHLY and CDR2 FYNNEI. This CDR3 has 12 residues. CDR3 DNA sequence: TGTGCCAGCACCCGGGACTCCAATACGCAGTATTTT. It codes for CASTRDSNTQYF.

The gene calls are TRBV15 and TRBJ2-1; D may be TRBD1 or TRBD2 (5 bases each). V was cut by 1 base and J by 10 bases, with 11 bases left in between. CDR3 size: 13 residues. Germline loops: CDR1 LNHNV, CDR2 YYDKDF (reference sequence). The CDR3 nucleotides are TGTGCCACCAGCAGAGCGAACCGGGGCGAGCAGTTCTTC. Protein product: CATSRANRGEQFF.

The chain is built from TRBV30 and TRBJ1-1; D remains unclear. CDR1 and CDR2 from the germline V gene are GTSNPN and SVGIG (reference sequence). V lost 5 bases and J lost 1, with 17 bases in between. CDR3 length: 15 amino acids. The CDR3 loop is CAWAQVFGENTEAFF. The CDR3 DNA reads as TGTGCCTGGGCGCAGGTATTTGGGGAGAACACTGAAGCTTTCTTT.

The chain has TRBV27 and TRBJ2-7; 10 nucleotides match TRBD2. The CDR3 has 15 residues. Germline V gene sequence: CDR1 MNHEY, CDR2 SMNVEV (reference sequence). J gave up 0 bases and V 2 bases, and 1 base lay outside the gene matches. This CDR3 is CASSLGLADSYEQYF. Here the CDR3 DNA reads TGTGCCAGCAGTTTAGGACTAGCGGACTCCTACGAGCAGTACTTC.

This clone came up once. J is TRBJ1-5 and V is TRBV28; the D is unclear. In germline, CDR1 is MDHEN, CDR2 SYDVKM. V was shortened by 7 bases and J by 2 bases, with 6 bases between the two germline ends. This CDR3 contains 12 residues. The CDR3 reads CASTRGNQPQHF. The CDR3 nucleotides are TGTGCCAGCACAAGAGGCAATCAGCCCCAGCATTTT.

The V call is TRBV2, the J call TRBJ2-7; maybe TRBD1 (6 bases). This CDR3 is 15 amino acids long. Trimming stripped 7 bases from V and 3 bases from J, with 19 bases between. Germline-derived CDR1 and CDR2 are SNHLY and FYNNEI. The CDR3, as DNA: TGTGCCAGCACCTGGCGGACAGAGGCAATCTACGAGCAGTACTTC. This encodes CASTWRTEAIYEQYF. The full variable domain, in which reference TRBV2 and TRBJ2-7 provide the parts outside the CDR3, is EPEVTQTPSHQVTQMGQEVILRCVPISNHLYFYWYRQILGQKVEFLVSFYNNEISEKSEIFDDQFSVERPDGSNFTLKIRSTKLEDSAMYFCASTWRTEAIYEQYFGPGTRLTVT.

A remark on this clone: Other nucleotide sequences from this sample produce the same CDR3. The CDR3 loop reads CASSFQREGYEQYF. In nucleotides, the CDR3 is TGTGCCAGCAGTTTTCAGCGGGAGGGCTACGAGCAGTACTTC. V gene TRBV27 combines with J gene TRBJ2-7; TRBD2 matches 10 bases. The CDR3 length is 14 residues. V gave up 3 bases and J gave up 3 bases; unmatched junction bases: 2. The germline V gene encodes CDR1 MNHEY and CDR2 SMNVEV (reference sequence).

CDR3 bases: TGTGCCAGCACACAGACAGGGTCGGATGAAAAACTGTTTTTT. Protein: CASTQTGSDEKLFF. The rearrangement uses TRBV6-6 and TRBJ1-4, with 7 nucleotides matching TRBD1. The germline gives CDR1 MNHNY, CDR2 SVGAGI (reference sequence). The CDR3 contains 14 residues. Trimming at V came to 7 bases and at J to 6 bases, leaving 8 bases not matched to a gene.

The table lists this clone with a count of one. The J gene is TRBJ2-1, the V gene TRBV7-2, with a possible D match to TRBD2 (6 bases). This CDR3 has 14 residues. Trimming took 6 bases from V and 6 from J, leaving 15 bases between them. Germline V gives CDR1 SGHTA, CDR2 FQGNSA. The chain's CDR3 is CASRPGAHLNEQFF. Written as DNA, the CDR3 is TGTGCCAGCAGACCGGGAGCCCATCTCAATGAGCAGTTCTTC.

The chain has TRBV10-2 and TRBJ1-5, with D possibly being TRBD1 (6 bases). The CDR3 spans 16 residues. Trimming took 2 bases from V and 9 from J, leaving 20 bases between them. Germline V gives CDR1 WSHSY, CDR2 SAAADI. The CDR3 here is CASSEADRQVGPPQHF. As DNA, the CDR3 is TGCGCCAGCAGTGAGGCCGATCGACAGGTTGGGCCGCCCCAGCATTTT.

V gene TRBV4-3 combines with J gene TRBJ2-7; perhaps D is TRBD1 or TRBD2 (5 bases each). Between the trimmed V and J ends, which lost 2 bases and 3 bases, there was a span of 20 bases. Germline values: CDR1 LGHNA, CDR2 YSLEER. CDR3 size: 17 residues. The DNA of the CDR3 is TGCGCCAGCAGCCAACCCAGGGCTAGCCGAATACACTACGAGCAGTACTTC. This codes for CASSQPRASRIHYEQYF.

The V call is TRBV29-1, the J call TRBJ1-4; the D gene is possibly TRBD1 (5 bases). CDR3 size: 15 residues. Germline assignment: CDR1 SQVTM and CDR2 ANQGSEA. Trimming stripped 5 bases from V and 13 bases from J, with 26 bases between. The CDR3 loop reads CSVNKPGQGNVGLFF. In DNA form, the CDR3 reads TGCAGCGTTAACAAACCAGGCCAGGGCAATGTTGGACTGTTTTTT.

The rearrangement uses TRBV7-6 and TRBJ2-3, with a possible D match to TRBD2 (6 bases). Germline lookup yields CDR1 SGHVS and CDR2 FNYEAQ. V shed 1 base and J shed 1 base, with 12 bases lying between them. This CDR3 contains 16 residues. Written as DNA, the CDR3 is TGTGCCAGCAGCTTAGTGACGGGAGAGGGCACAGATACGCAGTATTTT. Translated, it gives CASSLVTGEGTDTQYF. Full variable domain (outside the CDR3, taken from reference TRBV7-6 and TRBJ2-3): GAGVSQSPRYKVTKRGQDVALRCDPISGHVSLYWYRQALGQGPEFLTYFNYEAQQDKSGLPNDRFSAERPEGSISTLTIQRTEQRDSAMYRCASSLVTGEGTDTQYFGPGTRLTVL.

This CDR3 reads CASSDSIGRTYNEQFF. The CDR3 bases are TGTGCCAGCAGTGACTCGATCGGGCGGACCTACAATGAGCAGTTCTTC. V and J are TRBV6-4 and TRBJ2-1; D not resolved. The CDR3 is 16 amino acids. Per germline, CDR1 MRHNA and CDR2 SNTAGT. The V gene lost 0 bases and the J gene lost 2 bases, with 11 bases spanning the gap.

The chain carries TRBV5-8 and TRBJ2-1; D gene uncertain. Germline-derived CDR1 and CDR2 are SGHTS and YDEGEE. The CDR3 totals 15 residues. V was pared by 7 bases and J by 8 bases, with 22 bases between. CDR3 protein: CASDQVPILFDEQFF. The CDR3 DNA sequence: TGTGCCAGCGACCAGGTCCCTATTCTTTTCGATGAGCAGTTCTTC.

This chain uses TRBV18 with TRBJ2-5; 8 bases are a match to TRBD2. V lost 6 bases, J lost 3 bases, and 6 bases stayed unmatched. Looked up from germline, CDR1 is KGHSH and CDR2 is LQKENI. The CDR3 has 14 residues. The CDR3: CASSRRREEETQYF. The CDR3 nucleotides are TGTGCCAGCTCCCGGAGGCGGGAGGAAGAGACCCAGTACTTC.

This chain joins TRBV9 and TRBJ2-3; 8 positions agree with TRBD1. The CDR3 is 16 residues long. Per the germline V gene, CDR1 is SGDLS and CDR2 is YYNGEE. J lost 4 bases, V lost 2 bases, and 9 bases had no gene match. CDR3 bases: TGTGCCAGCAGCGTTGGACAGGGTGGCATCCCAGATACGCAGTATTTT. It is translated as CASSVGQGGIPDTQYF.

The chain employs TRBV6-6 and TRBJ2-7; TRBD2 matches 7 bases. The CDR3 is made up of 13 amino acids. Germline V gene sequence: CDR1 MNHNY, CDR2 SVGAGI (reference sequence). With V trimmed by 2 bases and J by 7 bases, 5 bases remained unmatched. DNA of the CDR3: TGTGCCAGCAGTTACGCGGGAGCTGGGGAGCAGTACTTC. Its protein is CASSYAGAGEQYF.

The CDR3 loop reads CASSLWGGQTEAFF. DNA for the CDR3: TGTGCCAGCAGTTTATGGGGAGGACAGACCGAAGCTTTCTTT. The gene calls are TRBV27 and TRBJ1-1, with a tentative D call TRBD1 (6 bases). Per germline, CDR1 MNHEY and CDR2 SMNVEV (reference sequence). The CDR3 runs 14 residues. The V gene lost 1 base and the J gene lost 8 bases, with 14 bases spanning the gap.

The chain links TRBV29-1 to TRBJ2-1; TRBD2 is a possible D gene (6 bases). The CDR3 contains 15 residues. V was pared by 0 bases and J by 8 bases, with 17 bases between. The germline V gene encodes CDR1 SQVTM and CDR2 ANQGSEA. The CDR3 nucleotides read TGCAGCGTTGAAGATTCCGGGGGTGGCATATATGAGCAGTTCTTC. This sequence encodes CSVEDSGGGIYEQFF.

The chain has TRBV9 and TRBJ1-5; D gene uncertain. V was cut by 0 bases and J by 7 bases, with 14 bases left in between. The CDR3 extends over 15 amino acids. Germline CDR1 is SGDLS and CDR2 is YYNGEE. The CDR3 region has the DNA TGTGCCAGCAGCGTAGGGCTCGCCGAGGGACAGCCCCAGCATTTT. It codes for CASSVGLAEGQPQHF.

CDR3 bases: TGTGCCAGCAGCCCAGAAGGGGTGTTCACCGGGGAGCTGTTTTTT. As protein: CASSPEGVFTGELFF. The V call is TRBV9, the J call TRBJ2-2; D possibly corresponds to TRBD1 (5 bases). V lost 4 bases, J lost 4 bases, and 14 bases lay in between. Germline V gives CDR1 SGDLS, CDR2 YYNGEE. CDR3 length: 15 residues.

This rearrangement joins TRBV28 to TRBJ1-5; D remains ambiguous. Germline assignment: CDR1 MDHEN and CDR2 SYDVKM. The CDR3 is 15 residues long. The V and J ends lost 7 bases and 0 bases respectively, with 13 bases between them. The CDR3 sequence: CASTENTYSNQPQHF. CDR3 DNA sequence: TGTGCCAGCACTGAGAACACCTATAGCAATCAGCCCCAGCATTTT.

The rearrangement links TRBV28 to TRBJ2-7; 9 bases are a match to TRBD1. CDR3 length: 13 amino acids. The junction had 2 bases not matched to a gene; V was cut back by 5 bases and J by 3 bases. Germline V CDR1 and CDR2: MDHEN, SYDVKM. The CDR3 is CASSTGQGYEQYF. In nucleotides, the CDR3 is TGTGCCAGCAGTACGGGACAGGGCTACGAGCAGTACTTC.

The rearrangement links TRBV7-9 to TRBJ2-3; D gene uncertain. V was cut by 5 bases and J by 5 bases, with 11 bases left in between. The CDR3 is 13 residues long. Per the germline V gene, CDR1 is SEHNR and CDR2 is FQNEAQ (reference sequence). The CDR3 spells CASSQTLLDTQYF. The CDR3, as DNA: TGTGCCAGCAGCCAAACCCTCTTAGATACGCAGTATTTT.

The chain joins TRBV28 to TRBJ1-5; D is unresolved. The CDR3 has 14 residues. Germline-derived CDR1 and CDR2 are MDHEN and SYDVKM. The V gene lost 5 bases and the J gene lost 7 bases, with 15 bases spanning the gap. The CDR3 spells CASSPRIIRQPQHF. The CDR3 bases are TGTGCCAGCAGTCCCCGTATTATAAGGCAGCCCCAGCATTTT.

This clone was found once. This rearrangement joins TRBV9 to TRBJ2-1; TRBD1 matches at 7 bases. Germline CDR1 is SGDLS and CDR2 is YYNGEE. Germline trimming cut 2 bases from V and 2 bases from J; bases unmatched to any gene: 7. The CDR3 totals 16 residues. This CDR3 reads CASSVTGTATYNEQFF. The CDR3 region has the DNA TGTGCCAGCAGCGTTACCGGGACAGCTACCTACAATGAGCAGTTCTTC.

The genes are TRBV5-6 and TRBJ1-1; D is perhaps TRBD1 (6 bases). The V and J ends lost 0 bases and 1 base respectively, with 16 bases between them. The germline V gene has CDR1 SGHDT and CDR2 YYEEEE. CDR3 size: 17 residues. The CDR3 spells CASSLEGAGVGNTEAFF. CDR3 nucleotides: TGTGCCAGCAGCTTGGAAGGGGCAGGGGTGGGGAACACTGAAGCTTTCTTT.